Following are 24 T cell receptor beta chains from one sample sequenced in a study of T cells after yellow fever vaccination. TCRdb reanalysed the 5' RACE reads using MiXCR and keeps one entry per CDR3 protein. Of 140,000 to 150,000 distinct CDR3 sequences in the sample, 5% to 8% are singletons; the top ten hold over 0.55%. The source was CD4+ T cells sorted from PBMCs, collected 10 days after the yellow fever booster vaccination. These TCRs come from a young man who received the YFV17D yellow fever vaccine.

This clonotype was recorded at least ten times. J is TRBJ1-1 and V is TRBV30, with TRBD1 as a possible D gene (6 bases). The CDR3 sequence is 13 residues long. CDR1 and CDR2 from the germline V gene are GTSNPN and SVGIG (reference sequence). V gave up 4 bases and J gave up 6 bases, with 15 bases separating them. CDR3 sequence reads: CAWKIQGFSEAFF. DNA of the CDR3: TGTGCCTGGAAGATACAGGGTTTTTCTGAAGCTTTCTTT.

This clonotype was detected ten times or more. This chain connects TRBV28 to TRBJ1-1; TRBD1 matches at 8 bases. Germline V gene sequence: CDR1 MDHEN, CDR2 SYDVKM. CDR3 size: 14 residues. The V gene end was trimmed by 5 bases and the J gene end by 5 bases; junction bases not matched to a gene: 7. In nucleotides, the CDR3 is TGTGCCAGCAGTGGCTGGACAGGGTCTACTGAAGCTTTCTTT. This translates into CASSGWTGSTEAFF.

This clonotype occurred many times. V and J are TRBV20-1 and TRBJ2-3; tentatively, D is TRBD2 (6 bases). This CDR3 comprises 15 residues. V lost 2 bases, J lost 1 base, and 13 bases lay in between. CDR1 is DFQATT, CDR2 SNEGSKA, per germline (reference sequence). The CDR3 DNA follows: TGCAGTGCTAGATTGCGGGGAATGGGCACAGATACGCAGTATTTT. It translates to CSARLRGMGTDTQYF.

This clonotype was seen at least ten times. The CDR3 loop is CASSRVTGGDTGELFF. The DNA of the CDR3 is TGCGCCAGCAGCCGTGTAACAGGGGGCGACACCGGGGAGCTGTTTTTT. The J gene is TRBJ2-2, the V gene TRBV5-1; TRBD1 matches at 9 bases. CDR3 length: 16 amino acids. V gave up 4 bases and J gave up 3 bases; unmatched junction bases: 7. The germline gives CDR1 SGHRS, CDR2 YFSETQ.

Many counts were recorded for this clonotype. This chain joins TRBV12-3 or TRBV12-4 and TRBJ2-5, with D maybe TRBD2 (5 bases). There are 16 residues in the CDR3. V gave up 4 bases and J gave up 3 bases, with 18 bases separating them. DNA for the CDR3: TGTGCCAGCAGTTATAGGACTCCCTGGGGAGAAGAGACCCAGTACTTC. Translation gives CASSYRTPWGEETQYF.

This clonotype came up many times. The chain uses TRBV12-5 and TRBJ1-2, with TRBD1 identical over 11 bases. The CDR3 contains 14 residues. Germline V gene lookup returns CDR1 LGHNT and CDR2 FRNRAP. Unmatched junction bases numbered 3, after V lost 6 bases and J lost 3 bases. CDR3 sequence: CASGGDRGYYGYTF. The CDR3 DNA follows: TGTGCTAGTGGAGGGGACAGGGGGTACTATGGCTACACCTTC.

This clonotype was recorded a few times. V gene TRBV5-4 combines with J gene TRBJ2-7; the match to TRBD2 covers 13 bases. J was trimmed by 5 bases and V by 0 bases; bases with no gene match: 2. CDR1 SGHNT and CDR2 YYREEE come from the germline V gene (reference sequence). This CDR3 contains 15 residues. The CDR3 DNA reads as TGTGCCAGCAGCTTGGCCGGGACTAGCGGGAACGAGCAGTACTTC. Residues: CASSLAGTSGNEQYF.

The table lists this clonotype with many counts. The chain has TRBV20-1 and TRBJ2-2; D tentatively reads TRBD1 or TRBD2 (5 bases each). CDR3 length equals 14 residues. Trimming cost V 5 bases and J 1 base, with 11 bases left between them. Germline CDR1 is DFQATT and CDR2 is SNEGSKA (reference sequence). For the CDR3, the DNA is TGCAGTGCTCCCGGGACGTTGAACACCGGGGAGCTGTTTTTT. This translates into CSAPGTLNTGELFF.

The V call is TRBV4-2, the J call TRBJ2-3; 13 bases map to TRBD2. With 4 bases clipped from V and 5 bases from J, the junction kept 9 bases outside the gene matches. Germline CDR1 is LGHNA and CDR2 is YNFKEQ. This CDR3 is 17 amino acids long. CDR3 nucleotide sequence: TGTGCCAGCAGCCGGCAGGGGACTAGCGGGACGAAAGATACGCAGTATTTT. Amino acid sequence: CASSRQGTSGTKDTQYF.

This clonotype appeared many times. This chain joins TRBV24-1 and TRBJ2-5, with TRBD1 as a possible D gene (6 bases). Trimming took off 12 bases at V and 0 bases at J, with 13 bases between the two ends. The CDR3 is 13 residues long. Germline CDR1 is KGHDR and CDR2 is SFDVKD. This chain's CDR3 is CASQDRNQETQYF. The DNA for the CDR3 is TGTGCCTCTCAGGACAGAAACCAAGAGACCCAGTACTTC.

The CDR3 reads CASSVGTPSNSPLHF. DNA of the CDR3: TGTGCCAGCAGCGTCGGGACACCGTCAAATTCACCCCTCCACTTT. The V gene is TRBV5-6, the J gene TRBJ1-6; maybe TRBD1 (6 bases). This CDR3 has 15 amino acids. V was pared by 4 bases and J by 7 bases, with 15 bases between. Germline V gene data show CDR1 as SGHDT and CDR2 as YYEEEE.

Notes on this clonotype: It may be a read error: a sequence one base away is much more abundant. The CDR3 here is CANSLNPGLAGHNEQFF. CDR3 DNA sequence: TGCGCCAACAGCCTTAATCCGGGACTAGCCGGTCACAATGAGCAGTTCTTC. The chain couples TRBV4-3 to TRBJ2-1, with 9 nucleotides matching TRBD2. CDR3 length: 17 amino acids. Germline assignment: CDR1 LGHNA and CDR2 YSLEER.

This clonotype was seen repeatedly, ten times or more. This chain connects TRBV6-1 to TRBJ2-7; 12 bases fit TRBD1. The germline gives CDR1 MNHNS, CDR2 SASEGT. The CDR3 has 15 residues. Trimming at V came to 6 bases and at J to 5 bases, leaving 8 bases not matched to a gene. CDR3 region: CASRGGGQGADEQYF. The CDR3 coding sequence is TGTGCCAGCAGGGGTGGGGGACAGGGGGCGGACGAGCAGTACTTC.

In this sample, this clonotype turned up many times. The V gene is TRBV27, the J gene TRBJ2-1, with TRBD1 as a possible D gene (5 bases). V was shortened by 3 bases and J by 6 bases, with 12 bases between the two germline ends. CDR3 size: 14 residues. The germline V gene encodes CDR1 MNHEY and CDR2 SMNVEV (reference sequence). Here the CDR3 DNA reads TGTGCCAGCAGTTTCGGCAGGGTCCCCAATGAGCAGTTCTTC. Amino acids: CASSFGRVPNEQFF.

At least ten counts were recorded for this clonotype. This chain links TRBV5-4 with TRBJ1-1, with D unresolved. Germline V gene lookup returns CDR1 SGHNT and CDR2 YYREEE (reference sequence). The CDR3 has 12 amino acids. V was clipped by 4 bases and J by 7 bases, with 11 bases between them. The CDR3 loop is CASSLVAGEAFF. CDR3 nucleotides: TGTGCCAGCAGCCTTGTGGCGGGTGAAGCTTTCTTT.

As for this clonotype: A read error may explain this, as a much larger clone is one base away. CDR3 sequence: CSDRPGTSGSETQYF. CDR3 coding DNA: TGCAGTGATAGACCTGGGACTAGCGGGAGTGAGACCCAGTACTTC. The chain employs TRBV20-1 and TRBJ2-5; 14 positions match TRBD2. The CDR3 runs to 15 residues. The germline V gene encodes CDR1 DFQATT and CDR2 SNEGSKA (reference sequence).

The CDR3 DNA sequence: TGCAGCGTTGTGGCCAGGCAAGCCTACAATGAGCAGTTCTTC. Protein sequence: CSVVARQAYNEQFF. V is TRBV29-1 and J is TRBJ2-1, with D unresolved. The CDR3 length is 14 residues. Germline V CDR1 and CDR2: SQVTM, ANQGSEA. Trimming removed 4 bases from V and 2 bases from J, with 12 bases in between.

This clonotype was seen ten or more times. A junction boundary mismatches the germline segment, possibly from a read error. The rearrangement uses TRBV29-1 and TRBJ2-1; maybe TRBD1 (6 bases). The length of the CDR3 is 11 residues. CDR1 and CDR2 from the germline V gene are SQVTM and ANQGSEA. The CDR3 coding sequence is TGCAGCGTTGAAACCAGGGGTACAGGTTCTTGG. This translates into CSVETRGTGSW.

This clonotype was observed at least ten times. CDR3 DNA: TGTGCCAGCAGTTTACCAAACAGGGTAAACCGAACTAATGAGCAGTTCTTC. It is translated as CASSLPNRVNRTNEQFF. The rearrangement links TRBV12-3 or TRBV12-4 to TRBJ2-1, with TRBD1 as a possible D gene (6 bases). CDR3 length: 17 amino acids. Trimming removed 2 bases from V and 7 bases from J, with 21 bases in between.

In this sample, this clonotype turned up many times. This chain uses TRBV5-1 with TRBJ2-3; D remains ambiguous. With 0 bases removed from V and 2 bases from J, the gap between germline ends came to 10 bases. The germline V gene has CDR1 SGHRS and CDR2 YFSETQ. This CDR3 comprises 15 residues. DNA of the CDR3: TGCGCCAGCAGCTTGGTTCAGAGGACCACAGATACGCAGTATTTT. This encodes CASSLVQRTTDTQYF. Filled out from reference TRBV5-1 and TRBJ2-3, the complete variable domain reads KAGVTQTPRYLIKTRGQQVTLSCSPISGHRSVSWYQQTPGQGLQFLFEYFSETQRNKGNFPGRFSGRQFSNSRSEMNVSTLELGDSALYLCASSLVQRTTDTQYFGPGTRLTVL.

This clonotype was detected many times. CDR3 nucleotide sequence: TGTGCCAGCCTCCGACAGGGTGGCACCGGGGAGCTGTTTTTT. Translated: CASLRQGGTGELFF. The chain combines TRBV28 with TRBJ2-2; 7 positions match TRBD1. The junction had 7 bases not matched to a gene; V was cut back by 8 bases and J by 4 bases. This CDR3 spans 14 amino acids. Looked up from germline, CDR1 is MDHEN and CDR2 is SYDVKM.

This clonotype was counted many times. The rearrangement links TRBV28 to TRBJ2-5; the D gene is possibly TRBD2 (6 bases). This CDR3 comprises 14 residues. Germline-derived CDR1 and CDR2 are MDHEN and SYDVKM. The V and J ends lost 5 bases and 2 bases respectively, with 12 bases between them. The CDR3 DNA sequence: TGTGCCAGCAGTCCGAGGGCGGGGCAAGAGACCCAGTACTTC. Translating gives CASSPRAGQETQYF. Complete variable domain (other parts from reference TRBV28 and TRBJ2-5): DVKVTQSSRYLVKRTGEKVFLECVQDMDHENMFWYRQDPGLGLRLIYFSYDVKMKEKGDIPEGYSVSREKKERFSLILESASTNQTSMYLCASSPRAGQETQYFGPGTRLLVL.

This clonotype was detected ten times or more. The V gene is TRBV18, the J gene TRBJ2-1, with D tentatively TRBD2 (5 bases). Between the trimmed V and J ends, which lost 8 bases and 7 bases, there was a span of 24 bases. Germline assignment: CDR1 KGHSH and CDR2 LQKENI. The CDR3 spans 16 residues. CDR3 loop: CASPSPDTGNGNEQFF. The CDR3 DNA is TGTGCCAGCCCGTCCCCAGATACCGGGAACGGGAATGAGCAGTTCTTC.

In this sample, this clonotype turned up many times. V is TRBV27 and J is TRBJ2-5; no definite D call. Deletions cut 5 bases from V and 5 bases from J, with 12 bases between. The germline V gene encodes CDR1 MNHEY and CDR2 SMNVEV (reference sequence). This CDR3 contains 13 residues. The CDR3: CASSPSIGETQYF. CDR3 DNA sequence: TGTGCCAGCAGTCCTTCGATTGGGGAGACCCAGTACTTC.